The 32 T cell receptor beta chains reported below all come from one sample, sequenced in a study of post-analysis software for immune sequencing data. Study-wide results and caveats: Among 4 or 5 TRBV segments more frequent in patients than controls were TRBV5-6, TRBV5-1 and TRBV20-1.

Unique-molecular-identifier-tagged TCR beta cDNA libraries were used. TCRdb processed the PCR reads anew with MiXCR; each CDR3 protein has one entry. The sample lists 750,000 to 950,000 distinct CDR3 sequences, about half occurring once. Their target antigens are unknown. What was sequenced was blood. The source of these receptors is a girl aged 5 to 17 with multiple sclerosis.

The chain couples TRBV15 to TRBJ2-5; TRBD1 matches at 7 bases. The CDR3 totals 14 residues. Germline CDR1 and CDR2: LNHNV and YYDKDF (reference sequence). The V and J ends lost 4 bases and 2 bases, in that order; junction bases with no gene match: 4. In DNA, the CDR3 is TGTGCCACCAGCATGGGACAGATACAAGAGACCCAGTACTTC. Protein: CATSMGQIQETQYF.

The CDR3 nucleotides read TGCGCCACAGCAGTAGGACTGCAAGAGACCCAGTACTTC. This encodes CATAVGLQETQYF. This chain uses TRBV4-3 with TRBJ2-5, with a weak D call TRBD2 (5 bases). Trimming removed 10 bases at V and 2 bases at J, with 14 bases between. Germline V gene lookup returns CDR1 LGHNA and CDR2 YSLEER. The CDR3 spans 13 residues.

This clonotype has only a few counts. The CDR3 protein is CASSYQGEQYF. DNA of the CDR3: TGTGCCAGCAGTTACCAGGGCGAGCAGTACTTC. The chain joins TRBV6-5 to TRBJ2-7, with a possible D match to TRBD1 (5 bases). CDR3 length equals 11 residues. V was clipped by 2 bases and J by 6 bases, with 5 bases between them. Per the germline V gene, CDR1 is MNHEY and CDR2 is SVGAGI.

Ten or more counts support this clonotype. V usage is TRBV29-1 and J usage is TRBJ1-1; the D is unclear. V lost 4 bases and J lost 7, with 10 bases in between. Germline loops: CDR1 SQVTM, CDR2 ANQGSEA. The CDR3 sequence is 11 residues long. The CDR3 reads CSVGRGGEAFF. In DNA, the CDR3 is TGCAGCGTTGGGCGGGGAGGTGAAGCTTTCTTT.

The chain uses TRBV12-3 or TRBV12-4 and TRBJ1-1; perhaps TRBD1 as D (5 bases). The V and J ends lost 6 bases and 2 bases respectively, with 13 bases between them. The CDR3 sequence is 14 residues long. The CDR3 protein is CASRVGDSNTEAFF. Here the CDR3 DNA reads TGTGCCAGCAGGGTCGGTGACAGTAACACTGAAGCTTTCTTT.

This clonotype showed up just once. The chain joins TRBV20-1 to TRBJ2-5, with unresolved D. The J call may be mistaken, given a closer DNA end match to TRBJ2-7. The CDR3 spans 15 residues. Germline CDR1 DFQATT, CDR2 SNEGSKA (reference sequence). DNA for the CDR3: TGCAGTGCCCAACTTGAGACCCCCAGCTCCTACGAGCAGTACTTC. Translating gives CSAQLETPSSYEQYF.

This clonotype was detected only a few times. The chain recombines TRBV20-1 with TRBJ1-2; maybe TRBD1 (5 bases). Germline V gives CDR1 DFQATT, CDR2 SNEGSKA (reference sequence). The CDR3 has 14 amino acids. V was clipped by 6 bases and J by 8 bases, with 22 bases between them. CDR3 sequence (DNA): TGCAGTGCCCCTTCGGCGGACCCAAAGGGGGGCTACACCTTC. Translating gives CSAPSADPKGGYTF.

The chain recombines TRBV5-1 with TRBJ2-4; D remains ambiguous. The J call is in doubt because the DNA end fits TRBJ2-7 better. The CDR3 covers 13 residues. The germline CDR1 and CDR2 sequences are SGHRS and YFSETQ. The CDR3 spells CASSLGLGVEQYF. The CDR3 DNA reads TGCGCCAGCAGCTTGGGGTTAGGAGTCGAGCAGTACTTC.

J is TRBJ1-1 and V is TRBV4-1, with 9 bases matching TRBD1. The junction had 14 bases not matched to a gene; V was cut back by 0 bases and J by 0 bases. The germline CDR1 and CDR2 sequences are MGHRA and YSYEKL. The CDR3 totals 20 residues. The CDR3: CASSQEPEGQGWRVNTEAFF. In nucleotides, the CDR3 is TGCGCCAGCAGCCAAGAGCCCGAGGGACAGGGTTGGCGGGTGAACACTGAAGCTTTCTTT.

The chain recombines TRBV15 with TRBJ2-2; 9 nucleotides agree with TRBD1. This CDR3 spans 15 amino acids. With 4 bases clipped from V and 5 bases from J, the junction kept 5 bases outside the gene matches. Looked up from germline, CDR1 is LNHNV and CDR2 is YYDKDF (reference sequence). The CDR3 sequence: CATSKNRGQTGELFF. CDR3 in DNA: TGTGCCACCAGCAAGAACAGGGGGCAAACCGGGGAGCTGTTTTTT. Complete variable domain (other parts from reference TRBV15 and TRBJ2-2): DAMVIQNPRYQVTQFGKPVTLSCSQTLNHNVMYWYQQKSSQAPKLLFHYYDKDFNNEADTPDNFQSRRPNTSFCFLDIRSPGLGDTAMYLCATSKNRGQTGELFFGEGSRLTVL.

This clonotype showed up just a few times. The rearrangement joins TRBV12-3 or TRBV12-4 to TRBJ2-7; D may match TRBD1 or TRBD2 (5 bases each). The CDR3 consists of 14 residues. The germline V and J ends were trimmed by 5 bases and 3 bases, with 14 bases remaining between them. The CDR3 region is CASSRHVGVYEQYF. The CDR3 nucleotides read TGTGCCAGCAGTAGACACGTGGGGGTCTACGAGCAGTACTTC.

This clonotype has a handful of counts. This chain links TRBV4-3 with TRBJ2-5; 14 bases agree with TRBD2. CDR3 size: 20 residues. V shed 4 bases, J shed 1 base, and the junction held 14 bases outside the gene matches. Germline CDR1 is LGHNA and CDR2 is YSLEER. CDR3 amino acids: CASSPGPMGTSGSGQETQYF. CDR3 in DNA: TGCGCCAGCAGCCCAGGGCCCATGGGGACTAGCGGGAGTGGCCAAGAGACCCAGTACTTC.

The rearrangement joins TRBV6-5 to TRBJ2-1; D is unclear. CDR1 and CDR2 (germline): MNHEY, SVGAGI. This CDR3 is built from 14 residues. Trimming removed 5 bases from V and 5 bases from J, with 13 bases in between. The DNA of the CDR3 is TGTGCCAGCAGTCCCCCTGGCCGAAACAATGAGCAGTTCTTC. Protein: CASSPPGRNNEQFF.

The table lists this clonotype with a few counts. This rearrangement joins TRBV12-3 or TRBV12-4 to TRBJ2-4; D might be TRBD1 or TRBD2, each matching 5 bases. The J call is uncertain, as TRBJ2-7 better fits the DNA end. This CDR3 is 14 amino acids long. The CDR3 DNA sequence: TGTGCCAGCAGTTACGGGGCAGGGACCTACGAGCAGTACTTC. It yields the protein CASSYGAGTYEQYF.

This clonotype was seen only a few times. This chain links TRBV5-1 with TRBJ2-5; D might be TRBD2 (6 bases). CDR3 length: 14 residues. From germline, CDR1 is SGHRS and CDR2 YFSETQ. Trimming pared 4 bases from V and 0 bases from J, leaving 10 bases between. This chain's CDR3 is CASSTSNDQETQYF. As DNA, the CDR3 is TGCGCCAGCAGCACTAGCAACGACCAAGAGACCCAGTACTTC.

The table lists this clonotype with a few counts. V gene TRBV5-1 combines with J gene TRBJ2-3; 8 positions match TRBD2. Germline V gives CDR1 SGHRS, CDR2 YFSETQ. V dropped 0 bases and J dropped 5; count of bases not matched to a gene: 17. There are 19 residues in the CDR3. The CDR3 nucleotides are TGCGCCAGCAGCTTGGCCATGATCTCCCAGCGGGAGAGGGTAGATACGCAGTATTTT. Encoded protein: CASSLAMISQRERVDTQYF. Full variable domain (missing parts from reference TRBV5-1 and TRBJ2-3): KAGVTQTPRYLIKTRGQQVTLSCSPISGHRSVSWYQQTPGQGLQFLFEYFSETQRNKGNFPGRFSGRQFSNSRSEMNVSTLELGDSALYLCASSLAMISQRERVDTQYFGPGTRLTVL.

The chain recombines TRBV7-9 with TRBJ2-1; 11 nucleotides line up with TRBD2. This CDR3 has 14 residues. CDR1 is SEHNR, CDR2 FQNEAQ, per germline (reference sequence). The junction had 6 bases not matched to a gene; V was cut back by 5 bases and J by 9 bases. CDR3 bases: TGTGCCAGCAGCCAACTAGCGGGAGTGCGTGAGCAGTTCTTC. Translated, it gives CASSQLAGVREQFF.

The CDR3 coding sequence is TGTGCCAGCAGAAGAGCGGGAGGCTCCTACGAGCAGTACTTC. Translating it yields CASRRAGGSYEQYF. The rearrangement links TRBV6-2 or TRBV6-3 to TRBJ2-7; TRBD2 aligns across 9 bases. Trimming at V came to 6 bases and at J to 0 bases, leaving 3 bases not matched to a gene. The CDR3 covers 14 residues. Germline V gives CDR1 MNHEY, CDR2 SVGEGT.

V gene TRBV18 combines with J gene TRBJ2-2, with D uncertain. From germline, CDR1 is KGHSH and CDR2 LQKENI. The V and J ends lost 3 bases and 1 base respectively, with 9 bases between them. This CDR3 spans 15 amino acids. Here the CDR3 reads CASSPLGLNTGELFF. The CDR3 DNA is TGTGCCAGCTCACCGTTGGGCCTGAACACCGGGGAGCTGTTTTTT.

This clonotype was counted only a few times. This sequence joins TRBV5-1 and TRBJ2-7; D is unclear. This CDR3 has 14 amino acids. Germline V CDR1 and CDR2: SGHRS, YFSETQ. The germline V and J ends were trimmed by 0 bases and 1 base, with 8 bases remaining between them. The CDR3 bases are TGCGCCAGCAGCTTGGTGTCGGATTCCTACGAGCAGTACTTC. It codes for CASSLVSDSYEQYF. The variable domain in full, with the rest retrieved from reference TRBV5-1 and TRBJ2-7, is KAGVTQTPRYLIKTRGQQVTLSCSPISGHRSVSWYQQTPGQGLQFLFEYFSETQRNKGNFPGRFSGRQFSNSRSEMNVSTLELGDSALYLCASSLVSDSYEQYFGPGTRLTVT.

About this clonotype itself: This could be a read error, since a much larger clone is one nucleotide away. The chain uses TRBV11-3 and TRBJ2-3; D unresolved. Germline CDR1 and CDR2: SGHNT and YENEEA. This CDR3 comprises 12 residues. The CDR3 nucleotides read TGTGCCAGCAACTTAGCCGCAGATACGCAGTATTTT. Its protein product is CASNLAADTQYF.

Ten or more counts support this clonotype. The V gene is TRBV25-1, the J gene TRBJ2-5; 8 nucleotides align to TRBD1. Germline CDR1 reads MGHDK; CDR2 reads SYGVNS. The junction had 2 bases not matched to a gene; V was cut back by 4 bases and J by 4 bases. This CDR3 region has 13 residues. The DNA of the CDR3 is TGTGCCAGCAGTGGACAGGGGAGAGAGACCCAGTACTTC. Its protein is CASSGQGRETQYF. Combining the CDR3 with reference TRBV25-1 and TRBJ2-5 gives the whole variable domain EADIYQTPRYLVIGTGKKITLECSQTMGHDKMYWYQQDPGMELHLIHYSYGVNSTEKGDLSSESTVSRIRTEHFPLTLESARPSHTSQYLCASSGQGRETQYFGPGTRLLVL.

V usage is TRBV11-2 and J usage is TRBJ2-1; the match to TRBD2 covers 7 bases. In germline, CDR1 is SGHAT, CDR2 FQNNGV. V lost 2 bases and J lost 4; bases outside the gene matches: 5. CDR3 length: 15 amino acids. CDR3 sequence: CASSLNLAAYNEQFF. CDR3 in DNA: TGTGCCAGCAGCTTAAACCTAGCGGCGTACAATGAGCAGTTCTTC.

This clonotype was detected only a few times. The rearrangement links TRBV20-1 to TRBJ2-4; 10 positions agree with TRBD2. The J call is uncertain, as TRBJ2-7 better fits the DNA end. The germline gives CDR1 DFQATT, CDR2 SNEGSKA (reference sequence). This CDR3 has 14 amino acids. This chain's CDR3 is CSAREASGSGEQYF. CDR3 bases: TGCAGTGCTAGAGAGGCTAGCGGGAGCGGCGAGCAGTACTTC.

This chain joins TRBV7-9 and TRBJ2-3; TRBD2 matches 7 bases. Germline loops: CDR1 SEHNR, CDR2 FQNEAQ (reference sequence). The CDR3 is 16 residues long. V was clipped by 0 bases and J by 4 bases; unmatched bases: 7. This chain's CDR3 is CASSLAGGSVADTQYF. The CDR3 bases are TGTGCCAGCAGCTTAGCCGGGGGGAGCGTCGCAGATACGCAGTATTTT.

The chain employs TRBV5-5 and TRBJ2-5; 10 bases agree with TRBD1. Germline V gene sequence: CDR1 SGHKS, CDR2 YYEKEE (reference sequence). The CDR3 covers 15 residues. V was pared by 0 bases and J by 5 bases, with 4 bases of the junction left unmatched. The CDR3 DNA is TGTGCCAGCAGCTTGGAGGACAGGGGGTTCGAGACCCAGTACTTC. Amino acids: CASSLEDRGFETQYF.

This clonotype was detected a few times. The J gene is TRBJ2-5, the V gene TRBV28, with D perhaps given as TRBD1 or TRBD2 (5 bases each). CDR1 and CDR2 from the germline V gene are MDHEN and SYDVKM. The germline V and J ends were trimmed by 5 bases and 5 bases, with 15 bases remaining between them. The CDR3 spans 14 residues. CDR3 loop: CASSNRDGLETQYF. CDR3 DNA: TGTGCCAGCAGTAACCGGGACGGGCTGGAGACCCAGTACTTC. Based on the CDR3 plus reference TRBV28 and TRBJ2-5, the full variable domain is DVKVTQSSRYLVKRTGEKVFLECVQDMDHENMFWYRQDPGLGLRLIYFSYDVKMKEKGDIPEGYSVSREKKERFSLILESASTNQTSMYLCASSNRDGLETQYFGPGTRLLVL.

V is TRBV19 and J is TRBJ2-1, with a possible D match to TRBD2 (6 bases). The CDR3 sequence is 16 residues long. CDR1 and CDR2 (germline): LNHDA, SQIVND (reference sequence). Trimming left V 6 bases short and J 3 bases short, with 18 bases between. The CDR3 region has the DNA TGTGCCAGTAGCCAATCCTTAGCGGAGGGCTACAATGAGCAGTTCTTC. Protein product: CASSQSLAEGYNEQFF.

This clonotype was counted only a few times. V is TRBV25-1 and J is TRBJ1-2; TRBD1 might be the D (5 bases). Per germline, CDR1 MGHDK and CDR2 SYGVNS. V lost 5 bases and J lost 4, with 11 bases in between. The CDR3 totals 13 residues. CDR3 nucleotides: TGTGCCAGCAGTTTGGACAAGTTCTATGGCTACACCTTC. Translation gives CASSLDKFYGYTF.

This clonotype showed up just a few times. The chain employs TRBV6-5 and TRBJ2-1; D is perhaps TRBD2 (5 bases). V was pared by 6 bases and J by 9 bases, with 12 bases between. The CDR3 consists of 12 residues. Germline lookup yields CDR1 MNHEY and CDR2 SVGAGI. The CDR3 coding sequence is TGTGCCAGCAGCCGAGTTGGGAGTGAGCAGTTCTTC. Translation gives CASSRVGSEQFF.

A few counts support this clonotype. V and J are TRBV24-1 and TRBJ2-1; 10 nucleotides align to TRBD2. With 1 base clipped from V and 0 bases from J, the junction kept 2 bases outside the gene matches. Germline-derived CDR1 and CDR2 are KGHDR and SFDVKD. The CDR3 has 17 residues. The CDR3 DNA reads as TGTGCCACCAGTGATTTTGGACTAGCGGACTCCTACAATGAGCAGTTCTTC. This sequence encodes CATSDFGLADSYNEQFF.

The CDR3 DNA follows: TGTGCCAGCAGCTCCCTAAAGGGAGGATACGAGCAGTACTTC. Protein: CASSSLKGGYEQYF. This chain uses TRBV11-2 with TRBJ2-7, with D maybe TRBD2 (6 bases). V was shortened by 4 bases and J by 4 bases, with 14 bases between the two germline ends. Germline V gene sequence: CDR1 SGHAT, CDR2 FQNNGV. This CDR3 is built from 14 residues.